The T cell receptor beta chain under discussion was sequenced for a study of T cell changes during pregnancy in multiple sclerosis. Trimming removed 10 bases from V and 11 bases from J; junction bases left unmatched: 13. Germline lookup yields CDR1 ENHRY and CDR2 SYGVKD. This CDR3 has 12 amino acids. Profiling relied on immunoSEQ multiplex PCR, and the TCRdb table lists in-frame clones only, not all of them. The sample consists of about 13,000 clones, roughly 90% of them appearing once. This sample comprised CD8+ T cells from peripheral blood mononuclear cells, obtained in the first trimester of pregnancy. This clonotype was sampled from a female donor with multiple sclerosis, enrolled in a pregnancy study. The V and J genes are TRBV10-3 and TRBJ1-1; 7 nucleotides align to TRBD1. The CDR3 nucleotides are TGTGCCACGGCTTCGACAGGGTCGGGCGCTTTCTTT. Its translation: CATASTGSGAFF.